The 8 T cell receptor beta chains presented below share a single source sample, sequenced in a study of graft-versus-host responses after intestinal transplantation. No antigen has been identified for these receptors. Profiling relied on immunoSEQ multiplex PCR, and the TCRdb table lists in-frame clones only, not all of them. The profile covers about 100,000 clones, with about 90% appearing a single time and over 0.95% taken by the ten largest. The starting material was unstimulated CD4+ T cells sorted from spleen or lymph node cells, obtained before transplant. The receptors originated from a human donor who was the organ donor for an intestinal transplant.

This rearrangement joins TRBV5-1 to TRBJ2-7; 9 bases match TRBD1. The junction had 4 bases not matched to a gene; V was cut back by 0 bases and J by 3 bases. The length of the CDR3 is 15 residues. CDR1 is SGHRS and CDR2 is YFSETQ in the germline V gene. The CDR3 DNA follows: TGCGCCAGCAGCTTGGGCGGGACAGGGCTCTACGAGCAGTACTTC. Protein product: CASSLGGTGLYEQYF.

The J gene is TRBJ1-5, the V gene TRBV19, with D possibly being TRBD1 (5 bases). V lost 8 bases, J lost 3 bases, and 8 bases lay in between. This CDR3 region has 12 residues. Germline V gene sequence: CDR1 LNHDA, CDR2 SQIVND (reference sequence). Here the CDR3 DNA reads TGTGCCAGTGGGGCCCACAATCAGCCCCAGCATTTT. As protein: CASGAHNQPQHF.

V is TRBV5-1 and J is TRBJ1-2, with TRBD1 matching 7 bases. V lost 4 bases, J lost 4 bases, and 13 bases stayed unmatched. The CDR3 runs 16 residues. CDR1 is SGHRS and CDR2 is YFSETQ in the germline V gene. CDR3 nucleotides: TGCGCCAGCAGCCCAAATATCGCGACAGGGTCCTATGGCTACACCTTC. This encodes CASSPNIATGSYGYTF.

This sequence joins TRBV30 and TRBJ1-6; 9 bases are shared with TRBD1. CDR3 length: 14 amino acids. Germline V CDR1 and CDR2: GTSNPN, SVGIG (reference sequence). Trimming took 4 bases from V and 7 from J; bases not matched to a gene: 5. The CDR3: CAWTVGTGNSPLHF. For the CDR3, the DNA is TGTGCCTGGACTGTAGGGACAGGGAATTCACCCCTCCACTTT.

This rearrangement joins TRBV11-2 to TRBJ1-3; 8 nucleotides match TRBD1. J gave up 3 bases and V 2 bases, and 12 bases lay outside the gene matches. CDR3 length equals 18 residues. Germline assignment: CDR1 SGHAT and CDR2 FQNNGV. CDR3 in DNA: TGTGCCAGCAGCTTAACCTTCGACAGGGGACGTTTTGGAAACACCATATATTTT. Translated: CASSLTFDRGRFGNTIYF.

The genes are TRBV5-1 and TRBJ2-1, with TRBD2 as a possible D gene (5 bases). V was cut by 3 bases and J by 7 bases, with 11 bases left in between. Per the germline V gene, CDR1 is SGHRS and CDR2 is YFSETQ. The CDR3 covers 13 residues. CDR3 loop: CASSSIWENEQFF. DNA of the CDR3: TGCGCCAGCAGCTCAATATGGGAGAATGAGCAGTTCTTC.

The rearrangement links TRBV4-1 to TRBJ1-2; D is unresolved. Trimming left V 1 base short and J 7 bases short, with 13 bases between. Germline V gives CDR1 MGHRA, CDR2 YSYEKL. The CDR3 length is 14 residues. CDR3 sequence reads: CASSQGIGTGGYTF. CDR3 DNA: TGCGCCAGCAGCCAAGGAATAGGTACGGGTGGCTACACCTTC.

This clone was observed a single time. The chain has TRBV5-1 and TRBJ2-1; TRBD1 might be the D (5 bases). V was pared by 3 bases and J by 9 bases, with 16 bases between. This CDR3 has 14 amino acids. Germline-derived CDR1 and CDR2 are SGHRS and YFSETQ. CDR3 amino acids: CASSSRTPGSEQFF. The CDR3 DNA sequence: TGCGCCAGCAGCTCACGGACCCCAGGGTCTGAGCAGTTCTTC.